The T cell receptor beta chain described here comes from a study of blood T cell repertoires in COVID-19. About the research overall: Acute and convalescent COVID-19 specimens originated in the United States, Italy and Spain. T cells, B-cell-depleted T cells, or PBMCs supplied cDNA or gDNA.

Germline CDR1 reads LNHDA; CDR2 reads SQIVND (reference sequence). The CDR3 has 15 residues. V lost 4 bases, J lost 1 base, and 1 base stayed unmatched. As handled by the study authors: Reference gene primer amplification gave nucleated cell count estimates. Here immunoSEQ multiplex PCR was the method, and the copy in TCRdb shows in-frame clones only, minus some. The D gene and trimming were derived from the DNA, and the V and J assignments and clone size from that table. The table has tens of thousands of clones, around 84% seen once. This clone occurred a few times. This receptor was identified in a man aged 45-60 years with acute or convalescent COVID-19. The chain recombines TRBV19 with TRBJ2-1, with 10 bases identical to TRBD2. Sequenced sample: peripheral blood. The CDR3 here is CASSRAGGSYNEQFF. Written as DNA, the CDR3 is TGTGCCAGTAGTAGAGCGGGGGGGTCCTACAATGAGCAGTTCTTC.